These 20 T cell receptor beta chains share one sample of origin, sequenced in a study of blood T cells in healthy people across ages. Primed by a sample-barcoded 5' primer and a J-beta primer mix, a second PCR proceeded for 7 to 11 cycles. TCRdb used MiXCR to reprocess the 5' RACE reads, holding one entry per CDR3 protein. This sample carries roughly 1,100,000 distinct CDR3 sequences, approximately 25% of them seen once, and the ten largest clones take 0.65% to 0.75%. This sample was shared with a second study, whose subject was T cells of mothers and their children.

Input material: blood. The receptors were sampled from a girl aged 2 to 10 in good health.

CDR3 DNA sequence: TGTGCCAGCAGCTTTTTGGACGGGGGTTACAATGAGCAGTTCTTC. This translates into CASSFLDGGYNEQFF. This chain links TRBV28 with TRBJ2-5; D possibly corresponds to TRBD2 (6 bases). The J call may be mistaken, given a closer DNA end match to TRBJ2-1. This CDR3 is built from 15 residues. Germline lookup yields CDR1 MDHEN and CDR2 SYDVKM.

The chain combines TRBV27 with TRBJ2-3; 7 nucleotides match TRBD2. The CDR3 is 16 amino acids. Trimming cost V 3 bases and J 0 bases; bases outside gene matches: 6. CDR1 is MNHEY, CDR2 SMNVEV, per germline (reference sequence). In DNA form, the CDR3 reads TGTGCCAGCAGTTTTGTTTTGGGACTAAGCACAGATACGCAGTATTTT. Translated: CASSFVLGLSTDTQYF.

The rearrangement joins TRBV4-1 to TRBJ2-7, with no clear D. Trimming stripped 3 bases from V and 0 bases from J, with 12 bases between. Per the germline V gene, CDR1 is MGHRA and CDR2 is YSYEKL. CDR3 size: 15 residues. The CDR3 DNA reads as TGCGCCAGCAGCCACGGGCCGGGCATCTCCTACGAGCAGTACTTC. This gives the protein CASSHGPGISYEQYF.

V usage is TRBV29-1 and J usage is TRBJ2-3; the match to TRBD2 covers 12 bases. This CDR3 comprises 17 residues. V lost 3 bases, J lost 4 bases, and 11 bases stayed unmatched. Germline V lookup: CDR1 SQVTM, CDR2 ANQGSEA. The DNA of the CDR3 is TGCAGCGTTGATGGGCTAGCGGGGGGGCAGGTCGCAGATACGCAGTATTTT. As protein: CSVDGLAGGQVADTQYF.

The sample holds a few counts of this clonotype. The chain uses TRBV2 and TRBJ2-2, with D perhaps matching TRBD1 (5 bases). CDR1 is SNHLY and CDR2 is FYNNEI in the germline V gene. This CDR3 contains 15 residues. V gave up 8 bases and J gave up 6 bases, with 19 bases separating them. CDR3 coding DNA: TGTGCCAGCTTCGAGCCCAGGGCACCTCCCGGGGAGCTGTTTTTT. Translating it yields CASFEPRAPPGELFF.

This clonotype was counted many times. CDR3 protein: CASSIEGVYTEAFF. The CDR3 DNA sequence: TGTGCCAGTAGTATCGAAGGGGTATACACTGAAGCTTTCTTT. The chain recombines TRBV19 with TRBJ1-1, with D maybe TRBD1 (5 bases). Germline assignment: CDR1 LNHDA and CDR2 SQIVND (reference sequence). Deletions cut 3 bases from V and 3 bases from J, with 11 bases between. The CDR3 spans 14 residues.

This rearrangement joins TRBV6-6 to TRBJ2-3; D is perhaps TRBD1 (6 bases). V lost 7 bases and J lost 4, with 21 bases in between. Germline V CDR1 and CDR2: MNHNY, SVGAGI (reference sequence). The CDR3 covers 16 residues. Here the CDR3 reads CASTSDWGPKADTQYF. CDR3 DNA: TGTGCCAGCACCTCTGATTGGGGGCCAAAAGCAGATACGCAGTATTTT.

The CDR3 protein is CASSPRTSGLSRTDTQYF. CDR3 sequence (DNA): TGTGCCAGTAGCCCCAGGACGTCGGGACTAAGTAGGACAGATACGCAGTATTTT. The V and J genes are TRBV12-3 or TRBV12-4 and TRBJ2-3, with 7 bases identical to TRBD2. This CDR3 spans 18 amino acids. Germline trimming cut 9 bases from V and 3 bases from J; bases unmatched to any gene: 21.

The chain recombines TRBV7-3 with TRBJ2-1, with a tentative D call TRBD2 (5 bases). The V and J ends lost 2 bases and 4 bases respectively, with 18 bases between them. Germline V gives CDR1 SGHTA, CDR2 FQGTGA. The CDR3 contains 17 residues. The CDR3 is CASSLGPPGETYNEQFF. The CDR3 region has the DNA TGTGCCAGCAGCTTAGGTCCCCCTGGGGAGACATACAATGAGCAGTTCTTC.

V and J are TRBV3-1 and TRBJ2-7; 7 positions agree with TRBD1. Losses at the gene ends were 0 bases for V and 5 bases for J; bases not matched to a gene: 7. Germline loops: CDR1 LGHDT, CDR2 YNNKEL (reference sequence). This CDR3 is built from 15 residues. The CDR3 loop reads CASSQETGVPNEQYF. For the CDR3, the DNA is TGTGCCAGCAGCCAAGAAACAGGGGTACCTAACGAGCAGTACTTC.

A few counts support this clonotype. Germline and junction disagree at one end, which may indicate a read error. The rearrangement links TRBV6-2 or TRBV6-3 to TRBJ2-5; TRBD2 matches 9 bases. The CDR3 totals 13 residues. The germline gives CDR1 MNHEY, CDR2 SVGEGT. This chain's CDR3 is CASRTSAQETQHF. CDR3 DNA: TGTGCCAGCCGGACTAGCGCACAAGAGACCCAGCACTTC.

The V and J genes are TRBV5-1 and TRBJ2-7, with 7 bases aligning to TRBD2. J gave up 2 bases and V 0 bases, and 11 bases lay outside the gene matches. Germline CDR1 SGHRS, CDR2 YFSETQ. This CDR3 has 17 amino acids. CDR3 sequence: CASSLESRSSGTYEQYF. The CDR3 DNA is TGCGCCAGCAGCTTGGAGTCGAGGTCTAGCGGAACCTACGAGCAGTACTTC.

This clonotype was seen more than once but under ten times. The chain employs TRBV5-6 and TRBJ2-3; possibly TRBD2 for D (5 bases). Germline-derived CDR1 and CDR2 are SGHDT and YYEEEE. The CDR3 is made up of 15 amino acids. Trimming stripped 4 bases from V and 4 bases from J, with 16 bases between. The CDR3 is CASSPGVGKADTQYF. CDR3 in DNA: TGTGCCAGCAGCCCCGGGGTCGGGAAGGCAGATACGCAGTATTTT. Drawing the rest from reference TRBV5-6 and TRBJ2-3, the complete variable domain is DAGVTQSPTHLIKTRGQQVTLRCSPKSGHDTVSWYQQALGQGPQFIFQYYEEEERQRGNFPDRFSGHQFPNYSSELNVNALLLGDSALYLCASSPGVGKADTQYFGPGTRLTVL.

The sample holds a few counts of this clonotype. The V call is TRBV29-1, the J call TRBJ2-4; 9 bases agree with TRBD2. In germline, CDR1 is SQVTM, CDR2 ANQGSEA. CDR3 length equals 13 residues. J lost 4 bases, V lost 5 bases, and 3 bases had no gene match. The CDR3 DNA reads TGCAGCGTTCCTAGCGGGAAAAAAAACATTCAGTACTTC. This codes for CSVPSGKKNIQYF.

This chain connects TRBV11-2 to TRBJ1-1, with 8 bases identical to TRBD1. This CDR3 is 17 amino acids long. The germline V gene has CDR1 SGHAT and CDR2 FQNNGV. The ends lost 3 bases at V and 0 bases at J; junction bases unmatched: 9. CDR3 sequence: CASSLLTGGTMNTEAFF. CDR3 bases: TGTGCCAGCAGCTTGCTTACAGGGGGAACCATGAACACTGAAGCTTTCTTT.

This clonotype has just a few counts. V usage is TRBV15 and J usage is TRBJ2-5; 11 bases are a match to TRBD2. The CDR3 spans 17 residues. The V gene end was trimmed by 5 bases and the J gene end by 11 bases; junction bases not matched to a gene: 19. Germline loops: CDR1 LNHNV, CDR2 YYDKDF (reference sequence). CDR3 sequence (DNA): TGTGCCACCAGCCCCCCTCGGGGGGCTAGCGGGAGGATAGAGCAGTACTTC. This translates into CATSPPRGASGRIEQYF.

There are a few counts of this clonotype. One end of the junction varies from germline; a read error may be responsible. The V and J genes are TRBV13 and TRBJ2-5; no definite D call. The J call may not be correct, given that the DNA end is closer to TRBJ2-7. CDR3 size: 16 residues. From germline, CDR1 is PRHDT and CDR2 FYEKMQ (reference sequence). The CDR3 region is CASSGGTDGVSCEQYF. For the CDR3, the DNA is TGTGCCAGCAGCGGTGGTACGGACGGAGTGTCCTGCGAGCAGTACTTC.

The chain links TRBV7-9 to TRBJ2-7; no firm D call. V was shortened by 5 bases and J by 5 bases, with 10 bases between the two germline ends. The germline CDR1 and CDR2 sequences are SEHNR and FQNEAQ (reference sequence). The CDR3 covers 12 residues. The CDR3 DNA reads TGTGCCAGCAGCCCCCATTTCCACGAGCAGTACTTC. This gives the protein CASSPHFHEQYF.

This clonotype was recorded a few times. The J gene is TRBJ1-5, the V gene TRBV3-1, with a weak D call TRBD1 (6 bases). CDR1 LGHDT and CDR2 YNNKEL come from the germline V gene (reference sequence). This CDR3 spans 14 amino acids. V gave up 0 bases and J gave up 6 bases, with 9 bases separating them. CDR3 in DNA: TGTGCCAGCAGCCAAGATACAGGGAGTCAGCCCCAGCATTTT. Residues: CASSQDTGSQPQHF.

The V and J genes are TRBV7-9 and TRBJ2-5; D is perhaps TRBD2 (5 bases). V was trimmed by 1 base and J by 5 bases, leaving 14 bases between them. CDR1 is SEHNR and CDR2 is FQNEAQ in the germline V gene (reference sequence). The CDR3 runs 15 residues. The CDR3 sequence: CASSLEVTRRETQYF. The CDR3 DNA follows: TGTGCCAGCAGCTTAGAGGTCACTAGAAGGGAGACCCAGTACTTC.